These T cell receptor beta chains were read from a single sample in a study of blood T cell repertoires in COVID-19. Assay used: immunoSEQ multiplex PCR; TCRdb lists only in-frame clones, some missing. Here the sample spans a few hundred thousand clones, 70% to 85% being singletons. Sequenced: peripheral blood. These receptors originate from a human donor with acute or convalescent COVID-19. The donor label of this sample is uncertain. Both conserved end residues are part of each CDR3. The D gene is left open where the match is weak. Rows give clone size only sometimes, using once, few, many, or a class for an expanded clone.

size	J	V	D	DNA	CDR3
-	TRBJ1-4	TRBV4-1	-	TGCGCCAGCAGCCACCGACAAGATGCAACTAATGAAAAACTGTTTTTT	CASSHRQDATNEKLFF
-	TRBJ2-7	TRBV27	TRBD1	TGTGCCAGCAGTTTTACAGGGGCCCTCGAGCAGTACTTC	CASSFTGALEQYF
few	TRBJ2-1	TRBV6-1	TRBD1	TGTGCCAGCAGTGAAGTCAGGGGGCAGTACAATGAGCAGTTCTTC	CASSEVRGQYNEQFF
-	TRBJ1-2	TRBV20-1	-	TGCAGTGCAGGCGGGGGCTTTGGCTACACCTTC	CSAGGGFGYTF
-	TRBJ1-2	TRBV28	-	TGTGCCAGCAACCTGAGGTCGAAAGGCTACACCTTC	CASNLRSKGYTF
few	TRBJ1-1	TRBV30	-	TGTGCCTGGAGTGTCGGAGTAGTCGTAGCTTTCTTT	CAWSVGVVVAFF
-	TRBJ1-1	TRBV18	-	TGTGCCAGCTCAGACAGAGCAAACACTGAAGCTTTCTTT	CASSDRANTEAFF
-	TRBJ2-1	TRBV28	-	TGTGCCAGCAGTTTGGGGCCTCCCCCCAATGAGCAGTTCTTC	CASSLGPPPNEQFF
-	TRBJ1-2	TRBV29-1	TRBD1	TGCAGCGTTGAGAAGACAGGGCACGGCTACACCTTC	CSVEKTGHGYTF
-	TRBJ2-5	TRBV5-1	TRBD1	TGCGCCAGCAGCATTGGAGCCCACTTGACAGGGGGCGGGGAGACCCAGTACTTC	CASSIGAHLTGGGETQYF
-	TRBJ1-2	TRBV28	-	TGTGCCAGCAGCTTTCCCTTCTATGGCTACACCTTC	CASSFPFYGYTF
once	TRBJ2-6	TRBV9	-	TGTGCCAGCAGCCCCCAGTGGGCAGGGGCTGGGGCCAACGTCCTGACTTTC	CASSPQWAGAGANVLTF
-	TRBJ1-1	TRBV5-4	-	TGTGCCAGCAGCTTGGGAAGCCGAGACACTGAAGCTTTCTTT	CASSLGSRDTEAFF
-	TRBJ2-1	TRBV3-1/TRBV3-2	-	TGTGCCAGCAGCCCGTCAGGGGACCGCTCCTACAATGAGCAGTTCTTC	CASSPSGDRSYNEQFF
few	TRBJ2-2	TRBV2	TRBD2	TGTGCCAGCAGTGAAGAACTAGCGGGCAGGGGGGAGCTGTTTTTT	CASSEELAGRGELFF
-	TRBJ2-4	TRBV28	-	TGTGCCAGCAGTTCCCGTCGCGGAAAAAACATTCAGTACTTC	CASSSRRGKNIQYF
-	TRBJ1-1	TRBV6-5	-	TGTGCCAGCAGTTACGTCCAGGGTAGTACTGAAGCTTTCTTT	CASSYVQGSTEAFF
-	TRBJ2-2	TRBV5-1	-	TGCGCCAGCAGCTTTCGGGCGGGGACGAACACCGGGGAGCTGTTTTTT	CASSFRAGTNTGELFF
-	TRBJ2-3	TRBV18	-	TGTGCCAGCTCACCAGGGGGGAACACAGATACGCAGTATTTT	CASSPGGNTDTQYF
-	TRBJ1-6	TRBV27	-	TGTGCCAGCAGCCGGGACATGAGATCACCCCTCCACTTT	CASSRDMRSPLHF
-	TRBJ1-1	TRBV5-6	-	TGTGCCAGCAGCTTGGGCCCCGGGGGGACTGAAGCTTTCTTT	CASSLGPGGTEAFF
-	TRBJ1-2	TRBV3-1/TRBV3-2	TRBD1	TGTGCCAGCAGCCAAGCGGTCAGGGGGGCGAGGGGCTACACCTTC	CASSQAVRGARGYTF
-	TRBJ2-3	TRBV30	TRBD2	TGTGCCTGTCCCCCGACTAGCGGGACTAGCACAGATACGCAGTATTTT	CACPPTSGTSTDTQYF
-	TRBJ2-3	TRBV24-1	-	TGTGCCACCAGTGATAGTAGACGGACTTACACAGATACGCAGTATTTT	CATSDSRRTYTDTQYF
-	TRBJ2-3	TRBV21-1	-	TGTGCCAGCAGCGTGGGACAGGTAAGAGATACGCAGTATTTT	CASSVGQVRDTQYF
-	TRBJ1-1	TRBV5-5	TRBD1	TGTGCCAGCAGCTTGGCCACAGGGGGCGCTGAAGCTTTCTTT	CASSLATGGAEAFF
-	TRBJ1-6	TRBV15	-	TGTGCCACCAGGGGAGAGGGGGGGAATTCACCCCTCCACTTT	CATRGEGGNSPLHF
once	TRBJ1-2	TRBV3-1/TRBV3-2	-	TGTGCCAGCAGCGATTCGAGGTCAAGAGCTAACTATGGCTACACCTTC	CASSDSRSRANYGYTF
-	TRBJ2-3	TRBV18	-	TGTGCCAGCTCCCAGAGGCTCACAGATACGCAGTATTTT	CASSQRLTDTQYF
-	TRBJ2-6	TRBV30	TRBD1	TGTGCCTGGAGCGCCATTCGGACAGGGGGATACTCTGGGGCCAACGTCCTGACTTTC	CAWSAIRTGGYSGANVLTF
-	TRBJ1-3	TRBV18	-	TGTGCCAGCTCACCAGGACAGATAAACACCATATATTTT	CASSPGQINTIYF
-	TRBJ1-1	TRBV29-1	-	TGCAGCGTTGAGTATAGTGGGAACACTGAAGCTTTCTTT	CSVEYSGNTEAFF
-	TRBJ1-6	TRBV28	-	TGTGCCAGCAAACCCGACAGGCTGAATTCACCCCTCCACTTT	CASKPDRLNSPLHF
-	TRBJ2-2	TRBV18	TRBD2	TGTGCCAGCTCACCGGGACTAGCTGGGACCGGGGAGCTGTTTTTT	CASSPGLAGTGELFF
once	TRBJ1-1	TRBV9	-	TGTGCCAGCAGCGCCCATTTGAACACTGAAGCTTTCTTT	CASSAHLNTEAFF
-	TRBJ1-5	TRBV5-1	-	TGCGCCAGCAGCCCGATTGAGGGCTCAAGGCCCCAGCATTTT	CASSPIEGSRPQHF
few	TRBJ1-5	TRBV28	TRBD1	TGTGCCAGCAGTGGCCTCGACAGGGTACGGCCCCAGCATTTT	CASSGLDRVRPQHF
many	TRBJ1-2	TRBV12-5	-	TGTGCTAGTGGTTTGGTTGGAGGGACCTACTATGGCTACACCTTC	CASGLVGGTYYGYTF
-	TRBJ1-1	TRBV27	-	TGTGCCAGCAGTTTAGTGCCTTACCTTACACGGAACACTGAAGCTTTCTTT	CASSLVPYLTRNTEAFF
-	TRBJ2-3	TRBV10-2	-	TGCGCCAGCATAGCTAGTTGGGGCACAGATACGCAGTATTTT	CASIASWGTDTQYF
-	TRBJ2-3	TRBV15	TRBD2	TGTGCCACCTCGGGACTAGCGCTTAGCACAGATACGCAGTATTTT	CATSGLALSTDTQYF
once	TRBJ1-1	TRBV7-7	-	TGTGCCAGCAGCCCCACCCCGGGGGGTGAAGCTTTCTTT	CASSPTPGGEAFF
few	TRBJ1-4	TRBV7-2	-	TGTGCCAGCAGCTTAATGAGGGGGAAAGGGGAAAAACTGTTTTTT	CASSLMRGKGEKLFF
-	TRBJ2-7	TRBV5-1	TRBD2	TGCGCCAGCAGCTTAAGCGGGAAGTACGAGCAGTACTTC	CASSLSGKYEQYF
-	TRBJ1-3	TRBV7-6	TRBD1	TGTGCCAGCAGCTTATACGAGGGGGCTGATGGAAACACCATATATTTT	CASSLYEGADGNTIYF
-	TRBJ1-5	TRBV6-5	TRBD1	TGTGCCAGCACTCGGACAGGGCCGGGGCAGCCCCAGCATTTT	CASTRTGPGQPQHF
few	TRBJ2-7	TRBV11-2	-	TGTGCCAGCAGCTTAGTCAGGTCCTCCTACGAGCAGTACTTC	CASSLVRSSYEQYF
-	TRBJ2-1	TRBV11-2	-	TGTGCCAGTACTAGGGTGCGTAATGAGCAGTTCTTC	CASTRVRNEQFF
-	TRBJ2-1	TRBV25-1	-	TGTGCCAGCAGTGACCCTTGGGGGGGGGCCAATGAGCAGTTCTTC	CASSDPWGGANEQFF
-	TRBJ1-2	TRBV25-1	-	TGTGCCAGCAGTGAGCCAGGACTAACTAACTATGGCTACACCTTC	CASSEPGLTNYGYTF
-	TRBJ1-2	TRBV5-3	-	TGTGCCAGAAGCTTGGGCTGCTACGATAACTATGGCTACACCTTC	CARSLGCYDNYGYTF